The 8 T cell receptor beta chains listed next were all sequenced from one sample in a study of cytomegalovirus exposure and HLA in healthy donors. 60 Vbeta and 13 Jbeta primers were used in PCR. This table comes from immunoSEQ multiplex PCR, and its TCRdb copy is limited to in-frame clones, with some not included. The table lists around 110,000 clones, roughly 73% of them singletons. Sequenced input: PBMCs. All receptors derive from a man aged 40-55 years in good health and CMV-seronegative.

The chain carries TRBV29-1 and TRBJ2-5; D might be TRBD2 (6 bases). The V gene lost 4 bases and the J gene lost 5 bases, with 20 bases spanning the gap. The CDR3 loop spans 15 amino acids. The germline V gene has CDR1 SQVTM and CDR2 ANQGSEA. CDR3 DNA: TGCAGCGTTGTAAAAACTAGCTCGGCGTGGGAGACCCAGTACTTC. This encodes CSVVKTSSAWETQYF.

This clone was counted only a few times. The chain has TRBV7-9 and TRBJ1-5, with TRBD1 matching over 8 bases. The CDR3 covers 15 residues. The V and J ends lost 1 base and 1 base, in that order; junction bases with no gene match: 0. CDR1 SEHNR and CDR2 FQNEAQ come from the germline V gene (reference sequence). The chain's CDR3 is CASSLGQGSNQPQHF. The CDR3 region has the DNA TGTGCCAGCAGCTTAGGACAGGGGAGCAATCAGCCCCAGCATTTT.

J is TRBJ2-7 and V is TRBV10-2; possibly TRBD1 for D (6 bases). This CDR3 has 15 amino acids. Germline values: CDR1 WSHSY, CDR2 SAAADI. V was shortened by 2 bases and J by 1 base, with 12 bases between the two germline ends. CDR3 bases: TGCGCCAGCAGTGAGGTACAGGGTGCATCCTACGAGCAGTACTTC. It codes for CASSEVQGASYEQYF.

The table lists this clone with a count of one. V is TRBV15 and J is TRBJ1-1; D might be TRBD1 (6 bases). V was trimmed by 9 bases and J by 1 base, leaving 12 bases between them. CDR1 and CDR2 (germline): LNHNV, YYDKDF (reference sequence). This CDR3 spans 13 amino acids. CDR3 in DNA: TGTGCCACGTCCACACAGGGGAACACTGAAGCTTTCTTT. Residues: CATSTQGNTEAFF.

The table lists this clone with a few counts. The junction differs from germline at one of its ends, possibly a read error. V usage is TRBV4-2 and J usage is TRBJ2-1, with 7 bases fitting TRBD1. This CDR3 region has 16 residues. Germline values: CDR1 LGHNA, CDR2 YNFKEQ. The CDR3 DNA reads TGTGCCAGCAGTCAAGGGATGGCAGGGGGCTACAATGAGCAGTTCTTC. This codes for CASSQGMAGGYNEQFF.

A few counts support this clone. The gene calls are TRBV27 and TRBJ1-5; a weak D match, TRBD1 (6 bases). Per germline, CDR1 MNHEY and CDR2 SMNVEV (reference sequence). The CDR3 sequence is 15 residues long. V lost 7 bases to trimming and J lost 1 base, with 14 bases between them. In nucleotides, the CDR3 is TGTGCCAGCACCCTCCGGGGGGCCAGCAATCAGCCCCAGCATTTT. It specifies CASTLRGASNQPQHF.

The gene calls are TRBV18 and TRBJ2-7; a weak D match, TRBD2 (5 bases). V gave up 6 bases and J gave up 7 bases, with 19 bases separating them. Germline V gene lookup returns CDR1 KGHSH and CDR2 LQKENI. CDR3 length equals 14 residues. The DNA of the CDR3 is TGTGCCAGCTCCCCTCGGTCGTCTCAGCGGGAGCAGTACTTC. Its translation is CASSPRSSQREQYF.

The V call is TRBV18, the J call TRBJ2-3; TRBD1 is a possible D gene (6 bases). This CDR3 region has 15 residues. The germline V gene encodes CDR1 KGHSH and CDR2 LQKENI. V was shortened by 3 bases and J by 4 bases, with 14 bases between the two germline ends. The CDR3 coding sequence is TGTGCCAGCTCACCGACAGCATGGGGGCCAGATACGCAGTATTTT. As protein: CASSPTAWGPDTQYF. The entire variable domain, with the rest obtained from reference TRBV18 and TRBJ2-3, is as follows: NAGVMQNPRHLVRRRGQEARLRCSPMKGHSHVYWYRQLPEEGLKFMVYLQKENIIDESGMPKERFSAEFPKEGPSILRIQQVVRGDSAAYFCASSPTAWGPDTQYFGPGTRLTVL.